The table lists the clone carrying this T cell receptor beta chain with many counts. Its antigen is currently unknown. The record originates from a study of regulatory T cells in long-lasting Graves disease. The CDR3 runs 11 residues. V gave up 7 bases and J gave up 12 bases, with 15 bases separating them. Germline values: CDR1 MDHEN, CDR2 SYDVKM. Notes on the study in general: Persistent disease exhibited a predilection for TRBV28, TRBJ1-2 and TRBJ2-5.

Construction of the TCR beta libraries employed iRepertoire HTBI primers in conjunction with Arm-PCR of CDR3 regions. In TCRdb, the multiplex PCR reads were re-called with MiXCR into one record per CDR3 protein. The data hold a few hundred thousand distinct CDR3 sequences, with roughly 21% observed a single time. Specified time point: persistent/refractory GD, antithyroid drugs over 5 years with positive TRAb. Extracted RNA from PBMCs served as the source of the TCR library. The TCR was taken from a female donor with Graves disease. This chain links TRBV28 with TRBJ1-1; a possible D gene is TRBD1 (6 bases). The specimen was peripheral blood mononuclear cells (PBMCs), collected when the disease was refractory, from a patient treated with antithyroid drugs. The CDR3 region is CASTLTGTTFF. The CDR3 nucleotides read TGTGCCAGCACCCTTACAGGGACGACTTTCTTT.